What follows are 18 T cell receptor beta chains derived from one specimen sequenced in a study of T cells in Graves' hyperthyroidism and ophthalmopathy. Template material for amplifying TCR beta CDR3 regions consisted of RNA transcripts. Carried out on the TCR CDR3, a first-round RT-PCR used the HTBI primer set. One entry per CDR3 protein, called by TCRdb with MiXCR from the multiplex PCR reads. Here the sample spans 40,000 to 60,000 distinct CDR3 sequences, roughly 50% being singletons. The sequencing input was blood. The source of these receptors is a woman between 45 and 65 years old with Graves' ophthalmopathy.

This clonotype appeared many times. V usage is TRBV5-1 and J usage is TRBJ2-7, with a possible D match to TRBD2 (5 bases). V dropped 4 bases and J dropped 2 bases, with 19 bases sitting between them. The CDR3 runs to 16 residues. Germline-derived CDR1 and CDR2 are SGHRS and YFSETQ. CDR3 sequence: CASSRTQAFSAYEQYF. The DNA for the CDR3 is TGCGCCAGCAGCCGGACCCAGGCCTTTAGCGCCTACGAGCAGTACTTC.

This clonotype was recorded at least ten times. The rearrangement joins TRBV7-2 to TRBJ2-7; 10 nucleotides align to TRBD2. The length of the CDR3 is 16 residues. In germline, CDR1 is SGHTA, CDR2 FQGNSA. V was pared by 2 bases and J by 2 bases, with 6 bases of the junction left unmatched. Written as DNA, the CDR3 is TGTGCCAGCAGCTTACCCTCTAGCGGGAGTACCTACGAGCAGTACTTC. Residues: CASSLPSSGSTYEQYF.

At least ten counts were recorded for this clonotype. V is TRBV20-1 and J is TRBJ2-2, with 15 bases aligning to TRBD2. Germline trimming cut 6 bases from V and 6 bases from J; bases unmatched to any gene: 5. This CDR3 comprises 15 residues. Germline V CDR1 and CDR2: DFQATT, SNEGSKA (reference sequence). CDR3 sequence: CSAPGLAGGPGELFF. For the CDR3, the DNA is TGCAGTGCCCCCGGACTAGCGGGGGGGCCCGGGGAGCTGTTTTTT.

At least ten counts were recorded for this clonotype. V gene TRBV6-6 combines with J gene TRBJ2-1, with D perhaps being TRBD1 or TRBD2 (5 bases each). The CDR3 totals 14 residues. Trimming pared 2 bases from V and 6 bases from J, leaving 11 bases between. Germline V gives CDR1 MNHNY, CDR2 SVGAGI (reference sequence). The DNA of the CDR3 is TGTGCCAGCAGTTACGAGGGAAGGGGCAATGAGCAGTTCTTC. Amino acid sequence: CASSYEGRGNEQFF.

As concerns this clonotype: A junction boundary mismatches the germline segment, possibly from a read error. This chain joins TRBV25-1 and TRBJ2-1; no clear D gene. Per germline, CDR1 MGHDK and CDR2 SYGVNS. This CDR3 is built from 8 residues. CDR3: CACNERFF. Written as DNA, the CDR3 is TGTGCCTGCAATGAGCGGTTCTTC.

By proportion, this clonotype is medium-sized. The gene calls are TRBV10-3 and TRBJ2-7, with 7 bases lining up with TRBD1. This CDR3 has 13 residues. Germline loops: CDR1 ENHRY, CDR2 SYGVKD. The trim removed 2 bases at V and 4 bases at J, leaving 2 bases unmatched. CDR3 sequence reads: CAISEQGEYEQYF. CDR3 in DNA: TGTGCCATCAGTGAGCAGGGGGAATACGAGCAGTACTTC.

In the case of this clonotype: The DNA is left out, because the CDR3 cannot be placed on it with certainty; the CDR3 is given as TCRdb lists it. The V call is TRBV7-9, the J call TRBJ2-1; the D segment call TRBD1 is taken from the table without a DNA check. The CDR3 region is 20 residues in length, termini included. Germline V gene data show CDR1 as SEHNR and CDR2 as FQNEAQ (reference sequence). This CDR3 reads CASSFYICSARRTGSGEQFF.

The rearrangement joins TRBV19 to TRBJ1-2; tentatively, D is TRBD1 (5 bases). CDR1 LNHDA and CDR2 SQIVND come from the germline V gene (reference sequence). V dropped 4 bases and J dropped 6 bases, with 12 bases sitting between them. The CDR3 is 13 amino acids. The CDR3 DNA reads TGTGCCAGTAGTACTAGCCGGGACCATGGCTACACCTTC. Translating it yields CASSTSRDHGYTF.

V usage is TRBV7-2 and J usage is TRBJ1-5; D gene unclear. The length of the CDR3 is 16 residues. The V and J ends lost 6 bases and 2 bases respectively, with 17 bases between them. Germline V gene data show CDR1 as SGHTA and CDR2 as FQGNSA. CDR3 nucleotides: TGTGCCAGCAGGGTCCCCGGAGGCTCGGGCAATCAGCCCCAGCATTTT. Translating it yields CASRVPGGSGNQPQHF.

This clonotype was picked up one time. The chain couples TRBV14 to TRBJ1-3, with D hard to call. CDR3 size: 11 residues. Trimming shortened V by 1 base and J by 16 bases, and 11 bases separated the two germline ends. Germline V gene lookup returns CDR1 SGHDN and CDR2 FVKESK. CDR3 loop: CASSQARTTYF. As DNA, the CDR3 is TGTGCCAGCAGCCAAGCGAGGACCACGTATTTT.

The chain couples TRBV24-1 to TRBJ2-7; TRBD2 aligns across 7 bases. CDR3 length: 14 residues. CDR1 is KGHDR and CDR2 is SFDVKD in the germline V gene. After removal of 7 bases from V and 2 bases from J, the junction contained 7 bases not matched to a gene. DNA for the CDR3: TGTGCCACCAGCTCATCTAGCGGTACCTACGAGCAGTACTTC. It yields the protein CATSSSSGTYEQYF.

The J gene is TRBJ1-4, the V gene TRBV7-2; no firm D call. V lost 3 bases and J lost 10, with 9 bases in between. CDR3 length equals 12 residues. The germline CDR1 and CDR2 sequences are SGHTA and FQGNSA. The CDR3 DNA follows: TGTGCCAGCAGCTTGGAGGCTGGAAAACTGTTTTTT. Amino acid sequence: CASSLEAGKLFF.

The rearrangement uses TRBV12-3 or TRBV12-4 and TRBJ2-6; a weak D match, TRBD2 (6 bases). The length of the CDR3 is 17 residues. V lost 4 bases and J lost 0, with 13 bases in between. The CDR3 DNA follows: TGTGCCAGCAGTTACGGCGGGGACCCCTCTGGGGCCAACGTCCTGACTTTC. Its translation is CASSYGGDPSGANVLTF.

The V call is TRBV6-5, the J call TRBJ2-7; 12 bases are a match to TRBD2. The CDR3 consists of 16 residues. Per the germline V gene, CDR1 is MNHEY and CDR2 is SVGAGI. V lost 4 bases to trimming and J lost 5 bases; unmatched junction nucleotides: 9. The CDR3 sequence is CASSFQTSGRGNEQYF. The CDR3 bases are TGTGCCAGCAGTTTCCAGACTAGCGGGAGAGGGAACGAGCAGTACTTC.

Many counts were recorded for this clonotype. The chain couples TRBV6-1 to TRBJ1-3, with 7 bases identical to TRBD1. Per the germline V gene, CDR1 is MNHNS and CDR2 is SASEGT. This CDR3 spans 15 amino acids. Losses at the gene ends were 5 bases for V and 4 bases for J; bases not matched to a gene: 8. The CDR3: CASSPQGGIGNTIYF. The CDR3 bases are TGTGCCAGCAGTCCTCAGGGGGGAATCGGAAACACCATATATTTT.

At least ten counts were recorded for this clonotype. This chain links TRBV27 with TRBJ2-2, with D tentatively TRBD2 (6 bases). Looked up from germline, CDR1 is MNHEY and CDR2 is SMNVEV (reference sequence). The CDR3 is made up of 13 amino acids. V shed 5 bases and J shed 7 bases, with 11 bases lying between them. The CDR3 DNA sequence: TGTGCCAGCAGTCCCCGGAGGGACGGGGAGCTGTTTTTT. Protein product: CASSPRRDGELFF.

The genes are TRBV11-2 and TRBJ2-3; 7 nucleotides line up with TRBD2. The V and J ends lost 6 bases and 4 bases, in that order; junction bases with no gene match: 7. The CDR3 is made up of 14 amino acids. The V gene's germline CDR1 is SGHAT and CDR2 FQNNGV. In DNA, the CDR3 is TGTGCCAGCAGAGACGGGGGGTGGGCAGATACGCAGTATTTT. Its protein product is CASRDGGWADTQYF. Full variable domain (remainder filled in from reference TRBV11-2 and TRBJ2-3): EAGVAQSPRYKIIEKRQSVAFWCNPISGHATLYWYQQILGQGPKLLIQFQNNGVVDDSQLPKDRFSAERLKGVDSTLKIQPAKLEDSAVYLCASRDGGWADTQYFGPGTRLTVL.

The rearrangement links TRBV7-8 to TRBJ2-1; 8 bases are shared with TRBD2. The DNA matches TRBJ2-7 better at its end, which makes the J call doubtful. The CDR3 contains 14 residues. Germline CDR1 reads SGHVS; CDR2 reads FQNEAQ. The CDR3 nucleotides read TGTGCCAGCAGCTTAGGGGTAGCGGGGCCTGAGCAGTACTTC. Protein product: CASSLGVAGPEQYF.